Listed here are 5 T cell receptor beta chains from one sample, sequenced in a study of control samples from healthy donors and cancer patients. This table comes from immunoSEQ multiplex PCR, and its TCRdb copy is limited to in-frame clones, with some not included. The data show over 100,000 clones, roughly 90% seen once. Sequenced input: blood. All receptors derive from a woman in her forties or fifties in good health.

The J gene is TRBJ2-1, the V gene TRBV6-5; TRBD2 aligns across 9 bases. V was pared by 2 bases and J by 6 bases, with 8 bases of the junction left unmatched. Germline V gene sequence: CDR1 MNHEY, CDR2 SVGAGI. CDR3 length: 16 residues. CDR3 DNA sequence: TGTGCCAGCAGTTACACTGTCGGAGCGGGGGGCAATGAGCAGTTCTTC. This encodes CASSYTVGAGGNEQFF.

The V and J genes are TRBV18 and TRBJ1-1; a possible D gene is TRBD1 (6 bases). With 3 bases removed from V and 3 bases from J, the gap between germline ends came to 14 bases. This CDR3 is built from 15 residues. Germline V gives CDR1 KGHSH, CDR2 LQKENI. The CDR3 reads CASSPSRGLDTEAFF. CDR3 DNA: TGTGCCAGCTCACCCAGTAGGGGGTTGGACACTGAAGCTTTCTTT.

The J gene is TRBJ2-2, the V gene TRBV10-3; a possible D gene is TRBD1 (6 bases). This CDR3 is 14 amino acids long. Germline CDR1 and CDR2: ENHRY and SYGVKD. V was shortened by 8 bases and J by 1 base, with 11 bases between the two germline ends. DNA of the CDR3: TGTGCCATCGGTAGGACAGTGAACACCGGGGAGCTGTTTTTT. Translation: CAIGRTVNTGELFF.

V and J are TRBV21-1 and TRBJ2-1; TRBD2 was called by the table and not checked on the DNA. TRBV21-1 counts as a pseudogene. This CDR3 region has 19 residues. Here the CDR3 DNA reads TGTGCCAGCAGCAAAGTACTAGCGGGAGAGGACGGGATTCACAATGAGCAGTTCTTC. This sequence encodes CASSKVLAGEDGIHNEQFF.

J is TRBJ1-2 and V is TRBV9; TRBD1 agrees at 7 bases. CDR1 SGDLS and CDR2 YYNGEE come from the germline V gene. The trim removed 2 bases at V and 5 bases at J, leaving 21 bases unmatched. This CDR3 is built from 19 residues. CDR3 DNA sequence: TGTGCCAGCAGCGTGGGACAGCAGAGGGTTTCGGAGAGCACTTATGGCTACACCTTC. It encodes CASSVGQQRVSESTYGYTF.